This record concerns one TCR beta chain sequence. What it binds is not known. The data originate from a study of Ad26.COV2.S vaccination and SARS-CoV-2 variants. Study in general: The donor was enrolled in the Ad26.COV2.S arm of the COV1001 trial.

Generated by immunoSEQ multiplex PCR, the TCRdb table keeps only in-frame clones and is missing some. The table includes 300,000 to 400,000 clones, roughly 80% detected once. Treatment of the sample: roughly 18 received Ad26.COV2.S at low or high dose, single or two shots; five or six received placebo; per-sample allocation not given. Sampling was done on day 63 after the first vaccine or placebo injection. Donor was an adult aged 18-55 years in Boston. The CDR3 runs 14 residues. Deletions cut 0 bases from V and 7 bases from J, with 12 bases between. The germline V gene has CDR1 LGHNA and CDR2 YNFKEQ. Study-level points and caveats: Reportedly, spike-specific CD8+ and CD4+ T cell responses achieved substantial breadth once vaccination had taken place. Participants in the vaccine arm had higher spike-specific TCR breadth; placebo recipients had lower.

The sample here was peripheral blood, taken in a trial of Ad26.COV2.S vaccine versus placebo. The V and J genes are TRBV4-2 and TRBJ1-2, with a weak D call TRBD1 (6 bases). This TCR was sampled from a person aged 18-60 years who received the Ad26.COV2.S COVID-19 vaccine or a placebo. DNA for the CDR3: TGTGCCAGCAGCCAAGAATGGGGGGCGGGTGGCTACACCTTC. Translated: CASSQEWGAGGYTF.